This T cell receptor beta chain originates from a study of blood T cell repertoires in COVID-19. Turning to the study itself: There were acute and convalescent COVID-19 samples, and they came from the United States, Italy and Spain. PBMCs, B-cell-depleted T cells, or T cells provided the cDNA or gDNA that made up the material.

Source study methods: Amplification from reference gene primers served as the basis for estimated nucleated cell counts. Produced via immunoSEQ multiplex PCR; TCRdb's table is partial and in-frame only. V and J calls and clone size are as listed in that table; D and trimming were resolved from the DNA. This repertoire shows about 250,000 clones, 70% to 90% found once; its top ten account for 4%. The sample comprised peripheral blood. The source is a man between 50 and 59 years old with acute or convalescent COVID-19.

The CDR3 sequence: CASSEGQRYEQYF. Here the CDR3 DNA reads TGTGCCAGCAGTGAGGGACAAAGATACGAGCAGTACTTC. The chain employs TRBV2 and TRBJ2-7; TRBD1 is a possible D gene (6 bases). Trimming shortened V by 3 bases and J by 4 bases, and 10 bases separated the two germline ends. This CDR3 has 13 amino acids. In germline, CDR1 is SNHLY, CDR2 FYNNEI.